Below, 28 T cell receptor beta chains from the same sample are listed, as sequenced in a study of shared clonotypes between healthy human individuals. Here immunoSEQ multiplex PCR was the method, and the copy in TCRdb shows in-frame clones only, minus some. The data contain approximately 1,000,000 clones, 60% to 85% of them singletons. Sequencing input: memory CD4+ T cells from PBMCs. Subset given: CD45RA-negative fraction. The receptor set was obtained from a man in his late teens or twenties in good health. Some clones in this sample may be carry-over from other donors' samples.

This clone was recorded only once. This chain links TRBV11-2 with TRBJ2-3; D is unresolved. Germline CDR1 reads SGHAT; CDR2 reads FQNNGV. Trimming took 5 bases from V and 5 from J, leaving 11 bases between them. The CDR3 loop spans 13 amino acids. Written as DNA, the CDR3 is TGTGCCAGCAGCCCCATCGTCTTAGATACGCAGTATTTT. As protein: CASSPIVLDTQYF.

The chain carries TRBV27 and TRBJ1-5, with a possible D match to TRBD1 (6 bases). Trimming pared 6 bases from V and 6 bases from J, leaving 18 bases between. The CDR3 spans 15 residues. Germline V gives CDR1 MNHEY, CDR2 SMNVEV (reference sequence). CDR3 DNA: TGTGCCAGCAGCAAAATCTCTCAGGGGTCTCAGCCCCAGCATTTT. Its protein is CASSKISQGSQPQHF.

The chain couples TRBV6-5 to TRBJ2-4; D remains ambiguous. The CDR3 spans 15 residues. Germline V gene sequence: CDR1 MNHEY, CDR2 SVGAGI. V lost 3 bases and J 0 bases, leaving 9 bases between the germline ends. CDR3 loop: CASSYRGLAKNIQYF. In nucleotides, the CDR3 is TGTGCCAGCAGTTATCGAGGTCTAGCCAAAAACATTCAGTACTTC.

The chain recombines TRBV10-1 with TRBJ2-7; perhaps TRBD1 as D (7 bases). The CDR3 is 14 amino acids. With 1 base removed from V and 6 bases from J, the gap between germline ends came to 13 bases. The germline V gene has CDR1 WNHNN and CDR2 SYGVQD (reference sequence). The CDR3 nucleotides read TGCGCCAGCAGTGAGTGGACAGGAGGGAGCGAGCAGTACTTC. Protein: CASSEWTGGSEQYF.

The chain uses TRBV25-1 and TRBJ2-2; D unclear. Per the germline V gene, CDR1 is MGHDK and CDR2 is SYGVNS. CDR3 length: 14 amino acids. V gave up 4 bases and J gave up 6 bases, with 12 bases separating them. This CDR3 is CASSVARGAGELFF. CDR3 in DNA: TGTGCCAGCAGTGTGGCTAGAGGCGCCGGGGAGCTGTTTTTT.

The rearrangement links TRBV7-3 to TRBJ2-1; D is undetermined. V was cut by 4 bases and J by 6 bases, with 10 bases left in between. The germline V gene has CDR1 SGHTA and CDR2 FQGTGA. CDR3 length: 13 amino acids. The CDR3, as DNA: TGTGCCAGCAGCTCCACCACCTCCAATGAGCAGTTCTTC. Encoded protein: CASSSTTSNEQFF.

The chain joins TRBV30 to TRBJ2-1; no definite D call. Trimming took 3 bases from V and 8 from J, leaving 5 bases between them. This CDR3 spans 10 amino acids. Per the germline V gene, CDR1 is GTSNPN and CDR2 is SVGIG (reference sequence). DNA of the CDR3: TGTGCCTGGAGCGGACATGAGCAGTTCTTC. It is translated as CAWSGHEQFF.

This chain links TRBV28 with TRBJ2-7; TRBD1 might be the D (5 bases). Germline CDR1 MDHEN, CDR2 SYDVKM. V was pared by 6 bases and J by 5 bases, with 14 bases between. This CDR3 has 13 residues. The CDR3 DNA reads TGTGCCAGCAGACGCTGGGGCACCCACGAGCAGTACTTC. Amino acid sequence: CASRRWGTHEQYF.

This rearrangement joins TRBV5-1 to TRBJ2-5, with D maybe TRBD1 (6 bases). V was cut by 0 bases and J by 1 base, with 13 bases left in between. The CDR3 is made up of 16 amino acids. Germline loops: CDR1 SGHRS, CDR2 YFSETQ. CDR3 sequence (DNA): TGCGCCAGCAGCTTGGTACCCGACAGGCTCCAAGAGACCCAGTACTTC. This sequence encodes CASSLVPDRLQETQYF.

This chain uses TRBV23-1 with TRBJ2-7, with 8 bases fitting TRBD1. TRBV23-1 falls under the ORF class, with uncertain function. V lost 4 bases, J lost 6 bases, and 8 bases stayed unmatched. CDR3 length: 14 residues. Written as DNA, the CDR3 is TGCGCCAGCAGTCGACCGGACAGGGTGGGCGAGCAGTACTTC. Amino acid sequence: CASSRPDRVGEQYF.

The rearrangement links TRBV4-3 to TRBJ2-4; D call uncertain. The CDR3 covers 13 residues. The V end was cut by 7 bases, the J end by 1 base, with 8 bases between. CDR1 is LGHNA, CDR2 YSLEER, per germline. The CDR3 nucleotides are TGCGCCAGCACCCCGGAGGCCAAAAACATTCAGTACTTC. This gives the protein CASTPEAKNIQYF.

In regard to this clone: This likely traces to a read error, being one base from a far larger clone. Other DNA sequences in the same sample also yield this CDR3. The chain has TRBV7-2 and TRBJ2-7; no clear D gene. The CDR3 covers 11 residues. Germline lookup yields CDR1 SGHTA and CDR2 FQGNSA. Trimming cost V 4 bases and J 4 bases, with 5 bases left between them. The CDR3 protein is CASSSLYEQYF. The CDR3 nucleotides are TGTGCCAGCAGCTCTTTATACGAGCAGTACTTC. The whole variable domain, remainder taken from reference TRBV7-2 and TRBJ2-7, is GAGVSQSPSNKVTEKGKDVELRCDPISGHTALYWYRQSLGQGLEFLIYFQGNSAPDKSGLPSDRFSAERTGGSVSTLTIQRTQQEDSAVYLCASSSLYEQYFGPGTRLTVT.

About this clone itself: The same CDR3 is also encoded by other DNA sequences in this sample. The chain recombines TRBV6-5 with TRBJ2-5; no clear D gene. V lost 2 bases and J lost 7, with 8 bases in between. The CDR3 is 12 residues long. Per the germline V gene, CDR1 is MNHEY and CDR2 is SVGAGI. CDR3 in amino acids: CASSYGIGTQYF. The CDR3 bases are TGTGCCAGCAGTTACGGCATAGGGACCCAGTACTTC.

V and J are TRBV2 and TRBJ2-7, with D uncertain. The CDR3 is 15 amino acids. Germline V gives CDR1 SNHLY, CDR2 FYNNEI. V lost 1 base and J lost 2, with 12 bases in between. CDR3 nucleotide sequence: TGTGCCAGCAGTGAAGGCGGAGCTACCACCTACGAGCAGTACTTC. It specifies CASSEGGATTYEQYF.

The gene calls are TRBV7-9 and TRBJ2-7; 10 positions agree with TRBD1. CDR3 length: 12 amino acids. With 6 bases clipped from V and 11 bases from J, the junction kept 7 bases outside the gene matches. Germline CDR1 and CDR2: SEHNR and FQNEAQ (reference sequence). CDR3: CASSPTGGVEYF. The CDR3 DNA is TGTGCCAGCAGTCCGACAGGGGGCGTGGAGTACTTC.

Only a few counts were recorded for this clone. J is TRBJ2-4 and V is TRBV2, with D maybe TRBD2 (5 bases). Germline CDR1 is SNHLY and CDR2 is FYNNEI. Trimming took 7 bases from V and 2 from J, leaving 18 bases between them. The CDR3 covers 16 residues. The CDR3 DNA is TGTGCCAGCACCCTAGCCCACCCCGGGACCAAAAACATTCAGTACTTC. Translation: CASTLAHPGTKNIQYF. The full variable domain, with the rest looked up from reference TRBV2 and TRBJ2-4, is EPEVTQTPSHQVTQMGQEVILRCVPISNHLYFYWYRQILGQKVEFLVSFYNNEISEKSEIFDDQFSVERPDGSNFTLKIRSTKLEDSAMYFCASTLAHPGTKNIQYFGAGTRLSVL.

The chain uses TRBV28 and TRBJ1-1; tentatively, D is TRBD1 (5 bases). From germline, CDR1 is MDHEN and CDR2 SYDVKM. The CDR3 extends over 15 amino acids. Trimming left V 5 bases short and J 7 bases short, with 20 bases between. As DNA, the CDR3 is TGTGCCAGCAGTGGGGCGGGGAGTCCGTGGATTGAAGCTTTCTTT. Residues: CASSGAGSPWIEAFF.

In the case of this clone: This same CDR3 is encoded by further DNA sequences in the sample. The chain combines TRBV6-1 with TRBJ1-1; 9 positions agree with TRBD1. The V and J ends lost 0 bases and 5 bases, in that order; junction bases with no gene match: 4. The germline gives CDR1 MNHNS, CDR2 SASEGT. The CDR3 is 15 residues long. The CDR3 protein is CASSEAGQGRTEAFF. DNA for the CDR3: TGTGCCAGCAGTGAAGCAGGACAGGGGAGGACTGAAGCTTTCTTT.

In its sample, this clone was seen once. V and J are TRBV7-2 and TRBJ2-2, with unresolved D. This CDR3 comprises 13 residues. Germline CDR1 and CDR2: SGHTA and FQGNSA. V was clipped by 2 bases and J by 7 bases, with 8 bases between them. CDR3 nucleotides: TGTGCCAGCAGCTTAACACTGAACGGGGAGCTGTTTTTT. Its translation: CASSLTLNGELFF.

The chain is built from TRBV12-2 and TRBJ2-5; the table's D call TRBD2 went unverified against the DNA. TRBV12-2 is a known pseudogene. CDR3 length: 13 residues. The DNA for the CDR3 is TGTGCAAGTCGCTCCCGGGGGGGAGAGACCCAGTACTTC. This codes for CASRSRGGETQYF.

The chain uses TRBV5-1 and TRBJ1-1, with TRBD1 matching over 8 bases. This CDR3 is 15 amino acids long. Germline trimming cut 3 bases from V and 0 bases from J; bases unmatched to any gene: 4. Germline CDR1 SGHRS, CDR2 YFSETQ. This CDR3 is CASSYGTGMNTEAFF. DNA for the CDR3: TGCGCCAGCAGCTACGGGACAGGAATGAACACTGAAGCTTTCTTT.

The rearrangement uses TRBV19 and TRBJ2-1; 8 bases are shared with TRBD1. After removal of 3 bases from V and 6 bases from J, the junction contained 10 bases not matched to a gene. Per germline, CDR1 LNHDA and CDR2 SQIVND (reference sequence). The CDR3 has 16 amino acids. CDR3 amino acids: CASSIRGQGGINEQFF. CDR3 nucleotides: TGTGCCAGTAGTATCCGAGGACAGGGAGGTATCAATGAGCAGTTCTTC.

The chain carries TRBV15 and TRBJ2-7; tentatively, D is TRBD1 (5 bases). Between the trimmed V and J ends, which lost 5 bases and 0 bases, there was a span of 11 bases. CDR3 length: 14 amino acids. CDR1 is LNHNV, CDR2 YYDKDF, per germline (reference sequence). CDR3 region: CATSPRQSSYEQYF. The CDR3 nucleotides are TGTGCCACCAGCCCTCGACAGAGCTCCTACGAGCAGTACTTC.

A word on this clone: Other DNA sequences in this sample translate to the same CDR3. The chain links TRBV20-1 to TRBJ2-7; D gene unclear. CDR1 and CDR2 from the germline V gene are DFQATT and SNEGSKA (reference sequence). Between the trimmed V and J ends, which lost 1 base and 7 bases, there was a span of 8 bases. There are 11 residues in the CDR3. The CDR3 region is CSARGPREQYF. CDR3 DNA sequence: TGCAGTGCTAGAGGGCCTAGGGAGCAGTACTTC.

To note about this clone: Other DNA sequences in this sample translate to the same CDR3. This chain joins TRBV20-1 and TRBJ2-1; tentative D call: TRBD2 (5 bases). V shed 3 bases and J shed 10 bases, with 10 bases lying between them. Germline lookup yields CDR1 DFQATT and CDR2 SNEGSKA (reference sequence). The CDR3 has 11 amino acids. CDR3 residues: CSASDYTEQFF. CDR3 DNA: TGCAGTGCTAGCGACTATACAGAGCAGTTCTTC.

Worth noting for this clone: A read error is likely here: a far larger clone is one base away. This specimen includes other DNA sequences encoding the same CDR3. The chain combines TRBV6-1 with TRBJ1-5; D remains ambiguous. The CDR3 sequence is 15 residues long. Germline V gives CDR1 MNHNS, CDR2 SASEGT. The CDR3 coding sequence is TGTGCCAGTAGTGAAGACGAGGGAAGCAATCAGCCCCAGCATTTT. Translation: CASSEDEGSNQPQHF.

This chain connects TRBV28 to TRBJ1-2, with D unclear. The ends were cut back, 6 bases at V and 6 bases at J, with 23 bases in the middle. Germline assignment: CDR1 MDHEN and CDR2 SYDVKM. The CDR3 is 16 residues long. CDR3 sequence reads: CASSLTTLTAVDGYTF. The CDR3 DNA follows: TGTGCCAGCAGCCTCACTACCCTAACTGCGGTCGATGGCTACACCTTC.

The rearrangement uses TRBV7-8 and TRBJ1-4, with TRBD1 as a possible D gene (5 bases). Germline values: CDR1 SGHVS, CDR2 FQNEAQ. Trimming took off 2 bases at V and 5 bases at J, with 9 bases between the two ends. The CDR3 totals 14 residues. CDR3 in amino acids: CASSLSRQNEKLFF. The DNA of the CDR3 is TGTGCCAGCAGCTTATCCCGACAGAATGAAAAACTGTTTTTT.